Described below is a single T cell receptor beta chain sequence and its context. Its antigen is undetermined. CD8 cells regarded as naive lacked CD45RO, were positively chosen for CCR7, and omitted terminally differentiated effector memory CD45RA+ cells. The data derive from a study of shared clonotypes between healthy human individuals. Overall study: The plates for each donor numbered three CD4 naive, three CD4 memory, two CD8 naive and one CD8 memory.

This CDR3 spans 13 amino acids. With 4 bases clipped from V and 2 bases from J, the junction kept 2 bases outside the gene matches. Germline assignment: CDR1 SGDLS and CDR2 YYNGEE. Findings and limits, study-wide: Depth of sequencing was expected to influence donor clonotype sharing.

Some clones are missing from TCRdb's copy, which holds only in-frame ones; the method was immunoSEQ multiplex PCR. This repertoire shows roughly 770,000 clones, roughly 96% found once; its top ten account for about 0.21%. The sample taken for sequencing was naive CD8+ T cells sorted from blood. This sequence joins TRBV9 and TRBJ2-5, with TRBD2 identical over 7 bases. This clonotype was sampled from a man aged 30 to 45 in good health. The DNA for the CDR3 is TGTGCCAGCAGCAGGGGAGGGCAAGAGACCCAGTACTTC. It specifies CASSRGGQETQYF. The entire variable domain, with the rest obtained from reference TRBV9 and TRBJ2-5, is as follows: DSGVTQTPKHLITATGQRVTLRCSPRSGDLSVYWYQQSLDQGLQFLIQYYNGEERAKGNILERFSAQQFPDLHSELNLSSLELGDSALYFCASSRGGQETQYFGPGTRLLVL.